This T cell receptor (beta chain) was profiled in a study of blood T cell repertoires in COVID-19. Study-level background: Nucleic acid was either cDNA or gDNA, and it came from T cells, B-cell-depleted T cells, or PBMCs.

Trimming took off 0 bases at V and 6 bases at J, with 9 bases between the two ends. This CDR3 is 13 amino acids long. Germline V gives CDR1 MNHEY, CDR2 SMNVEV (reference sequence). TCRdb's table, derived via immunoSEQ multiplex PCR, lists solely in-frame clones and lacks some. This sample yields just over 200,000 clones, of which around 80% are seen a single time; 5.5% belongs to the top ten. This clone was recorded once. The clonotype was recovered from a woman aged 70 to 79 with acute or convalescent COVID-19. Source material: peripheral blood. The chain couples TRBV27 to TRBJ2-7; D possibly corresponds to TRBD2 (5 bases). CDR3 in amino acids: CASSLSIEGEQYF. CDR3 coding DNA: TGTGCCAGCAGTTTATCGATAGAGGGCGAGCAGTACTTC.